This T cell receptor beta chain was recorded in a study of OX40 agonist ivuxolimab in advanced cancers. The CDR3 loop spans 17 amino acids. Looked up from germline, CDR1 is SEHNR and CDR2 is FQNEAQ (reference sequence). Trimming cost V 3 bases and J 2 bases; bases outside gene matches: 9. Data came from immunoSEQ multiplex PCR; TCRdb stores just in-frame clones and leaves some out. The data hold some 94,000 clones, with around 90% observed a single time. Exclusion applied to patients with autoimmune disease history or systemic immunosuppression. As for this clone: What it binds is unknown.

Study observations and caveats: Certain nonresponders likewise exhibited a low normalized T-cell clonal expansion. CD4+ T cells averaged fewer expanded clones than CD8+ T cells.

The chain recombines TRBV7-9 with TRBJ2-3; 9 positions match TRBD2. Sequenced here: CD4+ or CD8+ T cells sorted from blood, sampled in a trial of the OX40 agonist ivuxolimab. The TCR sequence derives from an adult with an advanced solid tumor such as melanoma, head and neck, liver or kidney cancer. The CDR3, as DNA: TGTGCCAGCAGCTTCCCCAGGGTAGCGGGAGTCACAGATACGCAGTATTTT. As protein: CASSFPRVAGVTDTQYF.